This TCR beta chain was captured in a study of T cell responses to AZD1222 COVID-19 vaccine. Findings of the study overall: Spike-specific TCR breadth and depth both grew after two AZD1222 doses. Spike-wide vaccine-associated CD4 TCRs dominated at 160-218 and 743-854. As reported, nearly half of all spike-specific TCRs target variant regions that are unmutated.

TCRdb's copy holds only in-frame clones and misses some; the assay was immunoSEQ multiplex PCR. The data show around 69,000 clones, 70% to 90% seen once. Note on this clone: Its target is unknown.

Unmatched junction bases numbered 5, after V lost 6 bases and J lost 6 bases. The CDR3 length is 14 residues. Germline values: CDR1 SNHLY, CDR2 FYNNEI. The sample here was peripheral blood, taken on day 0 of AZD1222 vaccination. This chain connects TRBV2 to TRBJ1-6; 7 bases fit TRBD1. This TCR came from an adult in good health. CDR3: CASRLGTANSPLHF. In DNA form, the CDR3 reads TGTGCCAGCAGACTTGGGACAGCTAATTCACCCCTCCACTTT.